This T cell receptor beta chain was retrieved from a study of blood T cell repertoires in COVID-19. Germline V gene sequence: CDR1 MNHNS, CDR2 SASEGT. This CDR3 contains 15 residues. V was clipped by 3 bases and J by 4 bases, with 15 bases between them. Some clones are missing from TCRdb's copy, which holds only in-frame ones; the method was immunoSEQ multiplex PCR. The sample has about 270,000 clones; 85% to 90% are singletons. This sequence joins TRBV6-1 and TRBJ1-1, with a possible D match to TRBD1 (6 bases). The sample was peripheral blood. The clonotype originates from a woman between 25 and 40 years old with COVID-19, enrolled during active disease. This chain's CDR3 is CASSDPGHVGTEAFF. The CDR3 DNA follows: TGTGCCAGCAGTGACCCGGGACATGTGGGCACTGAAGCTTTCTTT.